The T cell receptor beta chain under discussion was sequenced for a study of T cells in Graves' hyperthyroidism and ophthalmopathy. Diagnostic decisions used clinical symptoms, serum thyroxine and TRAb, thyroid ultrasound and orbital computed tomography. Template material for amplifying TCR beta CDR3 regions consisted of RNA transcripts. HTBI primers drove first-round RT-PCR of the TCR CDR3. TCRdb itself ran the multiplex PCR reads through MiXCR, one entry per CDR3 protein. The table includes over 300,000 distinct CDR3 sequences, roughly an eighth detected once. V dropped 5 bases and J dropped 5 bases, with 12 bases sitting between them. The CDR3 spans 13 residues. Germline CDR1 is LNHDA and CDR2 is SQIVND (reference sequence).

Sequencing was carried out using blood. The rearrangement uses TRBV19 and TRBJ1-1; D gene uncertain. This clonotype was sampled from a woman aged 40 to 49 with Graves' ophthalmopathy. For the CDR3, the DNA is TGTGCCAGTAGTCTCACGGTGAGGACTGAAGCTTTCTTT. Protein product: CASSLTVRTEAFF.